This entry is about one TCR beta chain. The sample belongs to a study of blood T cell repertoires in COVID-19. With V trimmed by 3 bases and J by 6 bases, 4 bases remained unmatched. CDR3 length equals 13 residues. Some clones are missing from TCRdb's copy, which holds only in-frame ones; the method was immunoSEQ multiplex PCR. The data contain about half a million clones, about 88% of them singletons. This receptor was identified in a man between 18 and 29 years old with COVID-19, enrolled during active disease. The sequencing sample was made of peripheral blood. The rearrangement links TRBV12-3 or TRBV12-4 to TRBJ1-2, with 7 bases fitting TRBD1. This CDR3 reads CASSLTGFHGYTF. The CDR3 DNA reads TGTGCCAGCAGTTTGACAGGGTTTCATGGCTACACCTTC.